The 30 T cell receptor beta chains below were found in one sample sequenced in a study of T cell repertoires in cytomegalovirus infection (dated by TCRdb to about 2019). Reads for this sample came from an Illumina HiSeq 1500. Through fastp at Q25 and MiXCR, TCRdb rebuilt clones from the public reads, retaining in-frame beta chains. Rows matching on CDR3 protein sequence are summarized as one entry with the most common DNA and genes. The sample yields roughly 800,000 distinct CDR3 sequences; about 27% were counted once. Clones ranked in the top ten supply about an eighth of the sample. No cognate antigen is known for these TCRs. In light of the paper, this sample's treatment or condition label describes: in vitro stimulation with specific CMV peptide epitopes to enrich CMV-specific T cells. This sample comprised cultured CD8+ T cells from PBMCs, obtained from culture after CMV antigen stimulation. The receptor source for this set is a human donor in good health (CMV status not recorded). Some clones in this sample may be carry-over from other donors' samples.

The gene calls are TRBV6-4 and TRBJ1-1; D is ambiguous. This CDR3 region has 14 residues. Germline CDR1 MRHNA, CDR2 SNTAGT. Trimming shortened V by 4 bases and J by 1 base, and 10 bases separated the two germline ends. The CDR3 DNA is TGTGCCAGCAGTGTCTCTGATGGGAACACTGAAGCTTTCTTT. Translation: CASSVSDGNTEAFF.

This clonotype showed up many times. The gene calls are TRBV12-3 or TRBV12-4 and TRBJ1-5; 9 positions agree with TRBD1. There are 16 residues in the CDR3. V lost 5 bases, J lost 6 bases, and 11 bases stayed unmatched. CDR3 region: CASSAWDREGGQPQHF. Written as DNA, the CDR3 is TGTGCCAGCAGTGCTTGGGACAGGGAGGGAGGTCAGCCCCAGCATTTT.

This clonotype was recorded many times. One end of the junction is discordant with germline, which a read error may explain. V gene TRBV6-1 combines with J gene TRBJ2-1, with no clear D. This CDR3 is built from 11 residues. Germline V gene data show CDR1 as MNHNS and CDR2 as SASEGT. Here the CDR3 reads CASSAGNEQFF. In DNA form, the CDR3 reads TGTGCTAGCAGCGCCGGCAATGAGCAGTTCTTC.

This clonotype was counted at least ten times. This chain connects TRBV6-6 to TRBJ2-7; D is possibly TRBD2 (6 bases). This CDR3 region has 13 residues. From germline, CDR1 is MNHNY and CDR2 SVGAGI (reference sequence). Trimming shortened V by 8 bases and J by 1 base, and 12 bases separated the two germline ends. The CDR3 region has the DNA TGTGCCAGCGCCCTCGGGGGATCCTACGAGCAGTACGTC. It yields the protein CASALGGSYEQYV.

The table lists this clonotype with a few counts. CDR3 in amino acids: CASRDLDEQYF. The CDR3, as DNA: TGCGCCAGCAGGGACCTGGACGAGCAGTACTTC. V gene TRBV10-2 combines with J gene TRBJ2-7; D is unresolved. The germline V gene encodes CDR1 WSHSY and CDR2 SAAADI. V was pared by 6 bases and J by 5 bases, with 8 bases between. The CDR3 covers 11 residues.

The chain couples TRBV27 to TRBJ1-1; maybe TRBD1 (5 bases). CDR1 MNHEY and CDR2 SMNVEV come from the germline V gene (reference sequence). The V and J ends lost 3 bases and 4 bases respectively, with 15 bases between them. The CDR3 runs 15 residues. CDR3 sequence: CASSFGTERGTEAFF. The DNA of the CDR3 is TGTGCCAGCAGTTTTGGCACCGAAAGGGGCACTGAAGCTTTCTTT.

The chain couples TRBV7-6 to TRBJ2-2, with 7 bases that match TRBD1. The V and J ends lost 4 bases and 6 bases, in that order; junction bases with no gene match: 11. The CDR3 extends over 16 amino acids. Germline assignment: CDR1 SGHVS and CDR2 FNYEAQ. The CDR3 region is CASSSRQGLFPGELFF. For the CDR3, the DNA is TGTGCCAGCAGCTCCCGACAGGGTCTGTTTCCCGGGGAGCTGTTTTTT. Complete variable domain (other parts from reference TRBV7-6 and TRBJ2-2): GAGVSQSPRYKVTKRGQDVALRCDPISGHVSLYWYRQALGQGPEFLTYFNYEAQQDKSGLPNDRFSAERPEGSISTLTIQRTEQRDSAMYRCASSSRQGLFPGELFFGEGSRLTVL.

This clonotype was counted between two and nine times. The J gene is TRBJ2-3, the V gene TRBV6-5; D is tentatively TRBD1 or TRBD2 (5 bases each). Germline values: CDR1 MNHEY, CDR2 SVGAGI. Trimming took off 2 bases at V and 7 bases at J, with 7 bases between the two ends. The CDR3 length is 12 residues. The CDR3 here is CASSYGGNTQYF. The CDR3 nucleotides are TGTGCCAGCAGTTACGGGGGAAATACGCAGTATTTT.

This clonotype was recorded a few times. The chain employs TRBV12-3 or TRBV12-4 and TRBJ1-1; D perhaps matches TRBD1 (5 bases). The V and J ends lost 6 bases and 3 bases respectively, with 14 bases between them. This CDR3 is 14 amino acids long. The CDR3 is CASRMGGVYTEAFF. For the CDR3, the DNA is TGTGCCAGCAGGATGGGAGGGGTTTACACTGAAGCTTTCTTT.

The gene calls are TRBV7-9 and TRBJ2-5; D may be TRBD1 or TRBD2 (6 bases each). The CDR3 runs to 18 residues. V lost 3 bases and J lost 4, with 24 bases in between. CDR1 and CDR2 (germline): SEHNR, FQNEAQ (reference sequence). The CDR3 nucleotides are TGTGCCAGCAGCTTGTGGGGGAGGACAGAAAATAGGAGAGAGACCCAGTACTTC. This sequence encodes CASSLWGRTENRRETQYF.

The table lists this clonotype with many counts. The rearrangement joins TRBV2 to TRBJ1-2; 12 bases fit TRBD1. V shed 5 bases, J shed 8 bases, and the junction held 18 bases outside the gene matches. The germline CDR1 and CDR2 sequences are SNHLY and FYNNEI. CDR3 length: 18 residues. DNA for the CDR3: TGTGCCAGCAGTTTCTACCCCCAACCGGGACAGGGGGCGGGAGGCTACACCTTC. Protein sequence: CASSFYPQPGQGAGGYTF.

This clonotype was detected a few times. V is TRBV7-3 and J is TRBJ1-1; D is unclear. The CDR3 extends over 14 amino acids. V was trimmed by 5 bases and J by 7 bases, leaving 17 bases between them. From germline, CDR1 is SGHTA and CDR2 FQGTGA. CDR3 protein: CASSRAGLFSEAFF. In nucleotides, the CDR3 is TGTGCCAGCAGCCGCGCCGGACTTTTTAGTGAAGCTTTCTTT.

Only a few counts were recorded for this clonotype. The genes are TRBV27 and TRBJ1-1; D not resolved. V lost 6 bases and J lost 10, with 15 bases in between. CDR3 length: 12 residues. Germline CDR1 and CDR2: MNHEY and SMNVEV (reference sequence). For the CDR3, the DNA is TGTGCCAGCAGCCCCCCCGGGCGGGGAGCTTTCTTT. Translation: CASSPPGRGAFF.

J is TRBJ1-2 and V is TRBV10-3, with 10 bases identical to TRBD1. The CDR3 contains 17 residues. The ends lost 6 bases at V and 3 bases at J; junction bases unmatched: 13. CDR1 is ENHRY and CDR2 is SYGVKD in the germline V gene. This CDR3 is CAISGGGTGDLYYGYTF. CDR3 coding DNA: TGTGCCATCAGCGGAGGAGGGACAGGGGATTTATACTATGGCTACACCTTC.

This clonotype was observed a handful of times. The chain carries TRBV11-1 and TRBJ1-1, with no clear D. The CDR3 has 14 amino acids. Deletions cut 4 bases from V and 5 bases from J, with 14 bases between. Germline-derived CDR1 and CDR2 are SGHAT and FQDESV (reference sequence). For the CDR3, the DNA is TGTGCCAGCAGCTCGAGCGGTAAATCGACTGAAGCTTTCTTT. Encoded protein: CASSSSGKSTEAFF.

This clonotype was picked up a small number of times. The rearrangement links TRBV6-5 to TRBJ2-2; a weak D match, TRBD2 (6 bases). The ends were cut back, 2 bases at V and 4 bases at J, with 11 bases in the middle. The CDR3 totals 15 residues. Germline lookup yields CDR1 MNHEY and CDR2 SVGAGI. The chain's CDR3 is CASSYARGGTGELFF. The CDR3 coding sequence is TGTGCCAGCAGTTACGCAAGGGGAGGCACCGGGGAGCTGTTTTTT.

The chain carries TRBV4-2 and TRBJ2-1; TRBD2 matches 9 bases. Germline values: CDR1 LGHNA, CDR2 YNFKEQ. J was trimmed by 2 bases and V by 5 bases; bases with no gene match: 4. The CDR3 totals 15 residues. CDR3 in amino acids: CASSSAGGTYNEQFF. The CDR3 region has the DNA TGTGCCAGCAGCTCGGCGGGGGGGACCTACAATGAGCAGTTCTTC.

The chain carries TRBV12-3 or TRBV12-4 and TRBJ1-3; a weak D match, TRBD1 (5 bases). Trimming took off 5 bases at V and 8 bases at J, with 16 bases between the two ends. This CDR3 spans 14 amino acids. CDR3 region: CASSRQITVDTIYF. In nucleotides, the CDR3 is TGTGCCAGCAGTCGACAGATTACTGTGGACACCATATATTTT.

V is TRBV27 and J is TRBJ1-1; maybe TRBD1 (5 bases). This CDR3 region has 16 residues. Trimming pared 6 bases from V and 5 bases from J, leaving 22 bases between. In germline, CDR1 is MNHEY, CDR2 SMNVEV (reference sequence). CDR3 sequence (DNA): TGTGCCAGCAGCCGCGATTCAAAGGGGTATAAGACTGAAGCTTTCTTT. Its protein product is CASSRDSKGYKTEAFF.

The chain uses TRBV27 and TRBJ1-1, with D possibly matching TRBD1 (5 bases). Germline V CDR1 and CDR2: MNHEY, SMNVEV (reference sequence). The CDR3 consists of 13 residues. With 5 bases removed from V and 5 bases from J, the gap between germline ends came to 12 bases. The CDR3 spells CASSPYRRTEAFF. The DNA of the CDR3 is TGTGCCAGCAGTCCGTACAGGAGAACTGAAGCTTTCTTT.

In its sample, this clonotype was seen many times. The genes are TRBV7-6 and TRBJ1-6; 7 positions agree with TRBD1. This CDR3 has 16 amino acids. Losses at the gene ends were 4 bases for V and 11 bases for J; bases not matched to a gene: 14. CDR1 and CDR2 (germline): SGHVS, FNYEAQ. The CDR3 DNA reads TGTGCCAGCAGCTCCGGACAGGTTGAAGCTGGAGCACCCCTCCACTTT. It specifies CASSSGQVEAGAPLHF.

The chain links TRBV5-1 to TRBJ2-1; 11 nucleotides match TRBD2. The CDR3 loop spans 18 amino acids. Germline lookup yields CDR1 SGHRS and CDR2 YFSETQ. V was clipped by 3 bases and J by 8 bases; unmatched bases: 16. The CDR3 DNA is TGCGCCAGCAGCTCCCCATTAGCGGGGGGGCCTATGTTTGATGAGCAGTTCTTC. It translates to CASSSPLAGGPMFDEQFF.

This clonotype was seen only a few times. The genes are TRBV7-9 and TRBJ1-2, with unresolved D. The CDR3 length is 8 residues. The germline V and J ends were trimmed by 10 bases and 5 bases, with 2 bases remaining between them. CDR1 and CDR2 (germline): SEHNR, FQNEAQ (reference sequence). Here the CDR3 DNA reads TGTGCCACGTATGGCTACACCTTC. This codes for CATYGYTF. Together with reference TRBV7-9 and TRBJ1-2, the CDR3 gives the full variable domain: DTGVSQNPRHKITKRGQNVTFRCDPISEHNRLYWYRQTLGQGPEFLTYFQNEAQLEKSRLLSDRFSAERPKGSFSTLEIQRTEQGDSAMYLCATYGYTFGSGTRLTVV.

This clonotype occurred many times. The chain joins TRBV7-2 to TRBJ2-3, with 9 bases aligning to TRBD1. CDR1 is SGHTA and CDR2 is FQGNSA in the germline V gene. The V and J ends lost 4 bases and 0 bases, in that order; junction bases with no gene match: 2. The CDR3 spans 15 residues. The CDR3 DNA sequence: TGTGCCAGCAGCTCGGACAGGGGAAGCACAGATACGCAGTATTTT. Its protein product is CASSSDRGSTDTQYF. Complete variable domain (other parts from reference TRBV7-2 and TRBJ2-3): GAGVSQSPSNKVTEKGKDVELRCDPISGHTALYWYRQSLGQGLEFLIYFQGNSAPDKSGLPSDRFSAERTGGSVSTLTIQRTQQEDSAVYLCASSSDRGSTDTQYFGPGTRLTVL.

V usage is TRBV7-4 and J usage is TRBJ1-4; D unresolved. From germline, CDR1 is SGHVT and CDR2 SQSDAQ. The CDR3 spans 16 residues. The V end was cut by 5 bases, the J end by 8 bases, with 21 bases between. This CDR3 reads CASSQDLRNMAEKLFF. The CDR3 DNA reads as TGTGCCAGCAGCCAAGACCTCAGGAATATGGCGGAAAAACTGTTTTTT. Together with reference TRBV7-4 and TRBJ1-4, the CDR3 gives the full variable domain: GAGVSQSPRYKVAKRGRDVALRCDSISGHVTLYWYRQTLGQGSEVLTYSQSDAQRDKSGRPSGRFSAERPERSVSTLKIQRTEQGDSAVYLCASSQDLRNMAEKLFFGSGTQLSVL.

The chain has TRBV14 and TRBJ2-1, with 10 bases identical to TRBD1. Per germline, CDR1 SGHDN and CDR2 FVKESK. The CDR3 runs 19 residues. V lost 6 bases to trimming and J lost 0 bases; unmatched junction nucleotides: 14. The DNA of the CDR3 is TGTGCCAGCAGTCGCGCGAGGGACAGGGGCGCTAGCTCCTACAATGAGCAGTTCTTC. Translating it yields CASSRARDRGASSYNEQFF. Combining the CDR3 with reference TRBV14 and TRBJ2-1 gives the whole variable domain EAGVTQFPSHSVIEKGQTVTLRCDPISGHDNLYWYRRVMGKEIKFLLHFVKESKQDESGMPNNRFLAERTGGTYSTLKVQPAELEDSGVYFCASSRARDRGASSYNEQFFGPGTRLTVL.

The chain is built from TRBV6-6 and TRBJ2-5, with D maybe TRBD2 (6 bases). V was pared by 2 bases and J by 4 bases, with 11 bases between. The CDR3 spans 14 residues. From germline, CDR1 is MNHNY and CDR2 SVGAGI (reference sequence). CDR3 protein: CASSYRLEGETQYF. For the CDR3, the DNA is TGTGCCAGCAGTTACAGGCTGGAGGGAGAGACCCAGTACTTC.

This sequence joins TRBV29-1 and TRBJ2-2; D is ambiguous. The germline V gene has CDR1 SQVTM and CDR2 ANQGSEA. The CDR3 has 14 residues. With 0 bases removed from V and 5 bases from J, the gap between germline ends came to 10 bases. DNA of the CDR3: TGCAGCGTTGAAGATCTTCCCGGAACCGGGGAGCTGTTTTTT. Protein product: CSVEDLPGTGELFF.

The chain carries TRBV29-1 and TRBJ1-2; 9 nucleotides line up with TRBD1. The ends lost 4 bases at V and 7 bases at J; junction bases unmatched: 7. This CDR3 has 13 amino acids. Germline V gene sequence: CDR1 SQVTM, CDR2 ANQGSEA. The DNA of the CDR3 is TGCAGCGTTGGCGACAGGGGGTTGGGTGGCTACACCTTC. This codes for CSVGDRGLGGYTF.

The gene calls are TRBV27 and TRBJ1-5; D is uncertain. CDR3 length equals 15 residues. Germline CDR1 MNHEY, CDR2 SMNVEV (reference sequence). Trimming left V 3 bases short and J 2 bases short, with 11 bases between. The CDR3 sequence is CASSFGVFGNQPQHF. CDR3 nucleotide sequence: TGTGCCAGCAGTTTCGGGGTTTTTGGCAATCAGCCCCAGCATTTT.